The 14 T cell receptor beta chains below come from one sample, sequenced in a study of OX40 agonist ivuxolimab in advanced cancers. Method: immunoSEQ multiplex PCR; TCRdb's copy keeps in-frame clones and lacks some. The sample has roughly 93,000 clones, 91% seen once. The starting material was CD4+ or CD8+ T cells sorted from blood, obtained in a trial of the OX40 agonist ivuxolimab. These receptors were obtained from an adult with an advanced solid tumor such as melanoma, head and neck, liver or kidney cancer.

The chain carries TRBV28 and TRBJ2-3; D unresolved. Deletions cut 5 bases from V and 0 bases from J, with 6 bases between. The germline V gene has CDR1 MDHEN and CDR2 SYDVKM. CDR3 size: 13 residues. The CDR3 DNA is TGTGCCAGCAGTCCAGGTAGCACAGATACGCAGTATTTT. Protein product: CASSPGSTDTQYF.

The chain couples TRBV18 to TRBJ2-5, with D perhaps TRBD2 (5 bases). Germline V lookup: CDR1 KGHSH, CDR2 LQKENI. This CDR3 has 15 amino acids. Trimming stripped 0 bases from V and 1 base from J, with 9 bases between. The CDR3 region is CASSPPAGVQETQYF. The CDR3 DNA follows: TGTGCCAGCTCACCACCGGCCGGGGTCCAAGAGACCCAGTACTTC. Full variable domain (missing parts from reference TRBV18 and TRBJ2-5): NAGVMQNPRHLVRRRGQEARLRCSPMKGHSHVYWYRQLPEEGLKFMVYLQKENIIDESGMPKERFSAEFPKEGPSILRIQQVVRGDSAAYFCASSPPAGVQETQYFGPGTRLLVL.

The chain has TRBV4-1 and TRBJ2-3; D possibly corresponds to TRBD2 (5 bases). With 0 bases removed from V and 2 bases from J, the gap between germline ends came to 15 bases. CDR3 size: 17 residues. Germline-derived CDR1 and CDR2 are MGHRA and YSYEKL. The CDR3 DNA sequence: TGCGCCAGCAGCCAAGAGGGAAATAGCGTGAACACAGATACGCAGTATTTT. This gives the protein CASSQEGNSVNTDTQYF.

The chain links TRBV7-8 to TRBJ2-7, with TRBD1 matching 11 bases. CDR1 is SGHVS, CDR2 FQNEAQ, per germline. V was pared by 5 bases and J by 5 bases, with 8 bases of the junction left unmatched. This CDR3 comprises 15 residues. CDR3 sequence: CASSHLDRGLDEQYF. The CDR3 nucleotides are TGTGCCAGCAGCCACCTGGACAGGGGGCTGGACGAGCAGTACTTC.

The chain has TRBV7-3 and TRBJ2-5; 8 bases map to TRBD2. This CDR3 has 15 amino acids. The V gene's germline CDR1 is SGHTA and CDR2 FQGTGA. The J segment lost 4 bases and the V segment lost 4 bases, leaving 8 bases of the junction unmatched. The CDR3 sequence is CASSSGTREGETQYF. The CDR3 DNA is TGTGCCAGCAGCTCCGGGACTAGAGAGGGAGAGACCCAGTACTTC.

The chain carries TRBV20-1 and TRBJ2-5; D gene uncertain. This CDR3 comprises 11 residues. Germline-derived CDR1 and CDR2 are DFQATT and SNEGSKA (reference sequence). The V gene lost 5 bases and the J gene lost 4 bases, with 8 bases spanning the gap. In DNA form, the CDR3 reads TGCAGTGCTGGTGGGTTAGAGACCCAGTACTTC. Translated, it gives CSAGGLETQYF.

This chain joins TRBV6-5 and TRBJ2-7; TRBD2 agrees at 12 bases. The trim removed 5 bases at V and 6 bases at J, leaving 8 bases unmatched. Germline V gene sequence: CDR1 MNHEY, CDR2 SVGAGI. The CDR3 is 15 residues long. The CDR3 spells CASSAARGLAGEQYF. The CDR3 bases are TGTGCCAGCAGTGCCGCCCGGGGACTAGCGGGCGAGCAGTACTTC.

The chain uses TRBV27 and TRBJ2-7; 8 nucleotides line up with TRBD1. The germline gives CDR1 MNHEY, CDR2 SMNVEV (reference sequence). The ends lost 5 bases at V and 2 bases at J; junction bases unmatched: 17. This CDR3 spans 18 amino acids. As DNA, the CDR3 is TGTGCCAGCAGTCATTGGACAGGGAAGCGGAAGAGCCCCTACGAGCAGTACTTC. This sequence encodes CASSHWTGKRKSPYEQYF.

The genes are TRBV7-9 and TRBJ2-3; D is undetermined. Germline V gives CDR1 SEHNR, CDR2 FQNEAQ (reference sequence). The V end lost 5 bases, the J end lost 4 bases, and 13 bases lay between the germline ends. The CDR3 consists of 14 residues. CDR3 nucleotides: TGTGCCAGCAGCCCAGTGCTAGTTTCAGATACGCAGTATTTT. It encodes CASSPVLVSDTQYF.

This clone appeared once. The J gene is TRBJ2-7, the V gene TRBV5-4, with D possibly being TRBD2 (6 bases). V gave up 0 bases and J gave up 2 bases, with 12 bases separating them. CDR1 and CDR2 (germline): SGHNT, YYREEE (reference sequence). CDR3 length: 15 residues. CDR3 in amino acids: CASSLVIGGPYEQYF. The CDR3 nucleotides read TGTGCCAGCAGCTTGGTAATCGGGGGTCCCTACGAGCAGTACTTC.

The chain employs TRBV19 and TRBJ2-6; D gene unclear. Trimming left V 5 bases short and J 0 bases short, with 5 bases between. The CDR3 extends over 14 amino acids. Germline CDR1 reads LNHDA; CDR2 reads SQIVND (reference sequence). For the CDR3, the DNA is TGTGCCAGTAGTGATGGCTCTGGGGCCAACGTCCTGACTTTC. Translation gives CASSDGSGANVLTF.

The rearrangement joins TRBV28 to TRBJ2-7, with TRBD2 identical over 11 bases. Germline trimming cut 4 bases from V and 2 bases from J; bases unmatched to any gene: 13. The germline V gene encodes CDR1 MDHEN and CDR2 SYDVKM. The CDR3 consists of 18 residues. The CDR3 DNA reads TGTGCCAGCAGTTCCACTGGACTAGCGGGTTCTCTCGCCTACGAGCAGTACTTC. Encoded protein: CASSSTGLAGSLAYEQYF. Drawing the rest from reference TRBV28 and TRBJ2-7, the complete variable domain is DVKVTQSSRYLVKRTGEKVFLECVQDMDHENMFWYRQDPGLGLRLIYFSYDVKMKEKGDIPEGYSVSREKKERFSLILESASTNQTSMYLCASSSTGLAGSLAYEQYFGPGTRLTVT.

The V call is TRBV19, the J call TRBJ1-5, with a possible D match to TRBD1 (5 bases). Looked up from germline, CDR1 is LNHDA and CDR2 is SQIVND (reference sequence). Trimming removed 5 bases at V and 7 bases at J, with 9 bases between. The CDR3 consists of 12 residues. CDR3 region: CASSPPGQPQHF. The CDR3 DNA reads TGTGCCAGTAGTCCTCCAGGGCAGCCCCAGCATTTT.

The chain couples TRBV19 to TRBJ1-5; no clear D gene. Germline V gene lookup returns CDR1 LNHDA and CDR2 SQIVND (reference sequence). V lost 3 bases and J lost 5, with 11 bases in between. The CDR3 is 14 residues long. The CDR3 loop is CASSIGALDQPQHF. In DNA, the CDR3 is TGTGCCAGTAGTATTGGAGCCTTGGATCAGCCCCAGCATTTT.